The 28 T cell receptor beta chains below were found in one sample sequenced in a study of blood T cell repertoires in COVID-19. Generated by immunoSEQ multiplex PCR, the TCRdb table keeps only in-frame clones and is missing some. Of around 290,000 clones detected, 70% to 90% appear once; the ten largest clones hold around 2%. Sequencing was performed on PBMCs or T cells enriched from blood (not recorded which). These receptors were obtained from a woman between 55 and 75 years old in a cohort exposed to, infected with or recovered from COVID-19 (not recorded which).

The chain has TRBV7-8 and TRBJ2-7; 11 positions agree with TRBD2. The CDR3 totals 17 residues. Losses at the gene ends were 5 bases for V and 5 bases for J; bases not matched to a gene: 14. Germline assignment: CDR1 SGHVS and CDR2 FQNEAQ. CDR3 DNA: TGTGCCAGCAGCCCAGCCGTTGGTACTAGCGGGAGCGACGAGCAGTACTTC. Translated: CASSPAVGTSGSDEQYF.

The count of this clone is one. CDR3 residues: CATLDRGDGYTF. Here the CDR3 DNA reads TGTGCCACACTCGACAGGGGAGACGGCTACACCTTC. This chain joins TRBV30 and TRBJ1-2; 8 bases line up with TRBD1. From germline, CDR1 is GTSNPN and CDR2 SVGIG (reference sequence). The CDR3 is 12 residues long. V lost 8 bases, J lost 8 bases, and 10 bases stayed unmatched.

The chain uses TRBV7-9 and TRBJ1-5; D is unresolved. The CDR3 runs 12 residues. Germline values: CDR1 SEHNR, CDR2 FQNEAQ (reference sequence). Trimming pared 1 base from V and 5 bases from J, leaving 3 bases between. The chain's CDR3 is CASSLGHQPQHF. CDR3 coding DNA: TGTGCCAGCAGCTTAGGGCATCAGCCCCAGCATTTT.

V usage is TRBV6-1 and J usage is TRBJ1-1; possible D gene TRBD1, 6 bases. This CDR3 comprises 14 residues. V lost 2 bases to trimming and J lost 0 bases, with 7 bases between them. From germline, CDR1 is MNHNS and CDR2 SASEGT. The CDR3 DNA reads TGTGCCAGCAGTGAACAGGGGCTGAACACTGAAGCTTTCTTT. Residues: CASSEQGLNTEAFF.

The V gene is TRBV6-5, the J gene TRBJ2-5; D is perhaps TRBD1 (6 bases). V lost 7 bases and J 4 bases, leaving 16 bases between the germline ends. Germline CDR1 and CDR2: MNHEY and SVGAGI. The CDR3 contains 14 residues. The CDR3, as DNA: TGTGCCAGCACCCGTACAGGGTTGAGAGAGACCCAGTACTTC. It yields the protein CASTRTGLRETQYF.

The rearrangement joins TRBV7-8 to TRBJ1-3; tentatively, D is TRBD1 (6 bases). The CDR3 extends over 14 amino acids. V was pared by 4 bases and J by 4 bases, with 11 bases between. CDR1 and CDR2 (germline): SGHVS, FQNEAQ. The CDR3 is CASSSRGSGNTIYF. The CDR3 nucleotides read TGTGCCAGCAGCTCCAGGGGCTCGGGAAACACCATATATTTT. Full variable domain (missing parts from reference TRBV7-8 and TRBJ1-3): GAGVSQSPRYKVAKRGQDVALRCDPISGHVSLFWYQQALGQGPEFLTYFQNEAQLDKSGLPSDRFFAERPEGSVSTLKIQRTQQEDSAVYLCASSSRGSGNTIYFGEGSWLTVV.

This clone occurred a few times. The chain links TRBV5-1 to TRBJ1-1; weak D call: TRBD1 (6 bases). V lost 4 bases and J 2 bases, leaving 12 bases between the germline ends. Germline loops: CDR1 SGHRS, CDR2 YFSETQ. The CDR3 is 14 residues long. CDR3 region: CASSRTGFNTEAFF. The CDR3 nucleotides read TGCGCCAGCAGCCGAACAGGGTTCAACACTGAAGCTTTCTTT.

The chain links TRBV5-1 to TRBJ1-1; 8 bases map to TRBD1. V was pared by 4 bases and J by 4 bases, with 9 bases of the junction left unmatched. This CDR3 spans 15 amino acids. Per germline, CDR1 SGHRS and CDR2 YFSETQ. Here the CDR3 reads CASSPGRTGSTEAFF. The CDR3, as DNA: TGCGCCAGCAGCCCAGGACGGACAGGGAGCACTGAAGCTTTCTTT.

This clone was seen just once. The chain joins TRBV7-8 to TRBJ1-2; the D gene is possibly TRBD1 (5 bases). This CDR3 comprises 15 residues. Trimming cost V 2 bases and J 6 bases, with 16 bases left between them. Germline values: CDR1 SGHVS, CDR2 FQNEAQ. CDR3 coding DNA: TGTGCCAGCAGCTTATCTCCGGAGGGGAGTAATGGCTACACCTTC. It translates to CASSLSPEGSNGYTF.

V and J are TRBV2 and TRBJ1-5; tentative D call: TRBD1 (5 bases). Germline V gives CDR1 SNHLY, CDR2 FYNNEI. The CDR3 extends over 14 amino acids. Deletions cut 4 bases from V and 5 bases from J, with 12 bases between. The CDR3 spells CASSATGGHQPQHF. In DNA form, the CDR3 reads TGTGCCAGCAGTGCGACGGGGGGACATCAGCCCCAGCATTTT.

The CDR3 coding sequence is TGTGCCAGCTCACTTTGGACTAGCTCTGTCCAAGAGACCCAGTACTTC. Protein sequence: CASSLWTSSVQETQYF. This rearrangement joins TRBV18 to TRBJ2-5; 8 nucleotides align to TRBD2. The CDR3 sequence is 16 residues long. The ends lost 4 bases at V and 1 base at J; junction bases unmatched: 8. CDR1 KGHSH and CDR2 LQKENI come from the germline V gene.

The chain joins TRBV7-3 to TRBJ1-6, with TRBD1 identical over 7 bases. CDR3 length equals 14 residues. Germline CDR1 reads SGHTA; CDR2 reads FQGTGA. V lost 1 base to trimming and J lost 7 bases; unmatched junction nucleotides: 1. The CDR3 region has the DNA TGTGCCAGCAGCTTAAGCAGGGGGAATTCACCCCTCCACTTT. Encoded protein: CASSLSRGNSPLHF.

The chain recombines TRBV5-6 with TRBJ2-7, with 9 positions matching TRBD2. The germline gives CDR1 SGHDT, CDR2 YYEEEE. The CDR3 has 14 residues. Trimming cost V 4 bases and J 3 bases; bases outside gene matches: 5. The CDR3 loop is CASSMGLAFYEQYF. In DNA, the CDR3 is TGTGCCAGCAGCATGGGACTAGCCTTCTACGAGCAGTACTTC.

CDR3: CASSLEEREGREQFF. The CDR3 region has the DNA TGTGCCAGCAGCTTAGAAGAGCGGGAGGGCCGTGAGCAGTTCTTC. The genes are TRBV7-9 and TRBJ2-1, with TRBD2 identical over 10 bases. The V gene end was trimmed by 1 base and the J gene end by 9 bases; junction bases not matched to a gene: 6. The CDR3 runs 15 residues. CDR1 and CDR2 (germline): SEHNR, FQNEAQ (reference sequence). The full variable domain, in which reference TRBV7-9 and TRBJ2-1 provide the parts outside the CDR3, is DTGVSQNPRHKITKRGQNVTFRCDPISEHNRLYWYRQTLGQGPEFLTYFQNEAQLEKSRLLSDRFSAERPKGSFSTLEIQRTEQGDSAMYLCASSLEEREGREQFFGPGTRLTVL.

V gene TRBV9 combines with J gene TRBJ2-5; 12 bases fit TRBD2. The V gene's germline CDR1 is SGDLS and CDR2 YYNGEE. This CDR3 comprises 15 residues. Trimming removed 4 bases from V and 5 bases from J; junction bases left unmatched: 6. In nucleotides, the CDR3 is TGTGCCAGCAGCCCCAGACTAGCGGGAGTGGAGACCCAGTACTTC. Translated, it gives CASSPRLAGVETQYF.

CDR3 region: CASSKGRGEKLFF. In DNA, the CDR3 is TGTGCCAGCAGCAAGGGTCGAGGGGAAAAACTGTTTTTT. The chain uses TRBV7-3 and TRBJ1-4, with D uncertain. CDR1 SGHTA and CDR2 FQGTGA come from the germline V gene. The V end was cut by 5 bases, the J end by 8 bases, with 12 bases between. CDR3 length: 13 residues. Full variable domain (missing parts from reference TRBV7-3 and TRBJ1-4): GAGVSQTPSNKVTEKGKYVELRCDPISGHTALYWYRQSLGQGPEFLIYFQGTGAADDSGLPNDRFFAVRPEGSVSTLKIQRTERGDSAVYLCASSKGRGEKLFFGSGTQLSVL.

The gene calls are TRBV3-1 (or the pseudogene TRBV3-2) and TRBJ2-6; no clear D. V shed 5 bases and J shed 0 bases, with 2 bases lying between them. This CDR3 has 13 amino acids. CDR1 LGHDT and CDR2 YNNKEL come from the germline V gene (reference sequence). The chain's CDR3 is CASSYSGANVLTF. The DNA of the CDR3 is TGTGCCAGCAGCTACTCTGGGGCCAACGTCCTGACTTTC.

This clone turned up a few times. J is TRBJ1-6 and V is TRBV6-4; 9 nucleotides align to TRBD1. The CDR3 length is 15 residues. V was pared by 6 bases and J by 7 bases, with 7 bases of the junction left unmatched. Germline assignment: CDR1 MRHNA and CDR2 SNTAGT. CDR3 region: CASSEGQGPNSPLHF. CDR3 DNA: TGTGCCAGCAGCGAGGGACAGGGACCGAATTCACCCCTCCACTTT.

The chain carries TRBV5-1 and TRBJ2-1, with TRBD2 matching over 10 bases. CDR3 length equals 14 residues. The V gene end was trimmed by 1 base and the J gene end by 9 bases; junction bases not matched to a gene: 4. Germline-derived CDR1 and CDR2 are SGHRS and YFSETQ. The CDR3: CASSLSSGSFEQFF. As DNA, the CDR3 is TGCGCCAGCAGCTTGTCTAGCGGGAGTTTTGAGCAGTTCTTC.

The V call is TRBV30, the J call TRBJ2-7; 7 positions agree with TRBD1. CDR1 GTSNPN and CDR2 SVGIG come from the germline V gene (reference sequence). The junction had 4 bases not matched to a gene; V was cut back by 5 bases and J by 0 bases. The CDR3 spans 13 residues. CDR3 amino acids: CAWPGQSSYEQYF. The DNA for the CDR3 is TGTGCCTGGCCGGGACAGAGCTCCTACGAGCAGTACTTC.

This rearrangement joins TRBV4-1 to TRBJ1-5, with TRBD1 as a possible D gene (5 bases). CDR1 and CDR2 from the germline V gene are MGHRA and YSYEKL. Trimming stripped 0 bases from V and 1 base from J, with 13 bases between. The CDR3 contains 17 residues. The CDR3 here is CASSQDPGKGSNQPQHF. The CDR3 DNA reads TGCGCCAGCAGCCAAGATCCAGGGAAGGGAAGCAATCAGCCCCAGCATTTT.

This sequence joins TRBV5-1 and TRBJ2-7; 7 bases are a match to TRBD1. The germline V gene encodes CDR1 SGHRS and CDR2 YFSETQ. The CDR3 spans 13 residues. J gave up 3 bases and V 4 bases, and 4 bases lay outside the gene matches. The DNA for the CDR3 is TGCGCCAGCAGCCGGGGACAGAACTACGAGCAGTACTTC. This sequence encodes CASSRGQNYEQYF.

The V and J genes are TRBV7-8 and TRBJ2-1; 8 nucleotides align to TRBD2. V lost 5 bases and J lost 1; bases outside the gene matches: 7. The CDR3 loop spans 16 amino acids. Germline V gene data show CDR1 as SGHVS and CDR2 as FQNEAQ. The CDR3 is CASSPPGGESYNEQFF. The DNA of the CDR3 is TGTGCCAGCAGCCCGCCGGGGGGGGAGTCCTACAATGAGCAGTTCTTC.

V usage is TRBV11-1 and J usage is TRBJ2-5, with 14 bases fitting TRBD2. Losses at the gene ends were 5 bases for V and 5 bases for J; bases not matched to a gene: 7. CDR1 and CDR2 from the germline V gene are SGHAT and FQDESV (reference sequence). This CDR3 region has 16 residues. The CDR3 loop reads CASSPGTSGSGETQYF. The CDR3 coding sequence is TGTGCCAGCAGCCCAGGGACTAGCGGGAGCGGGGAGACCCAGTACTTC.

The chain combines TRBV5-1 with TRBJ2-7; D possibly corresponds to TRBD2 (5 bases). The CDR3 sequence is 15 residues long. CDR1 SGHRS and CDR2 YFSETQ come from the germline V gene. Trimming cost V 3 bases and J 2 bases, with 15 bases left between them. CDR3 region: CASSSGPLGAYEQYF. CDR3 bases: TGCGCCAGCAGCTCGGGCCCGCTCGGGGCCTACGAGCAGTACTTC.

The chain links TRBV4-1 to TRBJ2-7; 9 nucleotides line up with TRBD1. The CDR3 extends over 18 amino acids. The V and J ends lost 0 bases and 5 bases, in that order; junction bases with no gene match: 14. Germline V CDR1 and CDR2: MGHRA, YSYEKL. CDR3 sequence: CASSQDGDRVLGFNEQYF. The CDR3 DNA follows: TGCGCCAGCAGCCAAGATGGGGACAGGGTATTGGGGTTTAACGAGCAGTACTTC.

This chain joins TRBV28 and TRBJ1-1, with a possible D match to TRBD1 (5 bases). Germline values: CDR1 MDHEN, CDR2 SYDVKM. Trimming stripped 5 bases from V and 4 bases from J, with 11 bases between. This CDR3 has 13 amino acids. This CDR3 is CASSRGYITEAFF. Here the CDR3 DNA reads TGTGCCAGCAGTCGGGGGTATATCACTGAAGCTTTCTTT.

V gene TRBV4-1 combines with J gene TRBJ1-5; TRBD1 might be the D (5 bases). Germline assignment: CDR1 MGHRA and CDR2 YSYEKL. The CDR3 is 16 amino acids. Trimming took 1 base from V and 4 from J, leaving 14 bases between them. The CDR3 sequence: CASSQVKGSRNQPQHF. DNA for the CDR3: TGCGCCAGCAGCCAAGTGAAGGGGTCGCGGAATCAGCCCCAGCATTTT.